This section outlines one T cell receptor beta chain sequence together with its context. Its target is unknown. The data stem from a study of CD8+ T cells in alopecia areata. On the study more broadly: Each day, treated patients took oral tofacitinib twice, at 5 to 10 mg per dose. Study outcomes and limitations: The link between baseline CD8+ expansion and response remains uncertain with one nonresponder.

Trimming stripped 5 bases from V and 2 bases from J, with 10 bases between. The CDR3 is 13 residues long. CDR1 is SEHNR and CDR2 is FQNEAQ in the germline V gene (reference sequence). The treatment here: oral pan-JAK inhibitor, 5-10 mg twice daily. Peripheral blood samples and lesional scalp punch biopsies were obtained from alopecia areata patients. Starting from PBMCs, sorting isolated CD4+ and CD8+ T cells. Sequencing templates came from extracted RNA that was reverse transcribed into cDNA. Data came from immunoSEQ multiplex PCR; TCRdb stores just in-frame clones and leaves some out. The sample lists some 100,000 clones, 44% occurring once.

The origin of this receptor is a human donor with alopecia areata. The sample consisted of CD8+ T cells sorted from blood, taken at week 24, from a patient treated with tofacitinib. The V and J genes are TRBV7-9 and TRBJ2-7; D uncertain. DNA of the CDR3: TGTGCCAGCAGCACGTTCCGGACCTACGAGCAGTACTTC. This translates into CASSTFRTYEQYF.